This T cell receptor beta chain was sequenced during a study of shared clonotypes between healthy human individuals. The CDR3 has 14 residues. V lost 8 bases, J lost 2 bases, and 14 bases lay in between. Germline assignment: CDR1 SNHLY and CDR2 FYNNEI. Method: immunoSEQ multiplex PCR; TCRdb's copy keeps in-frame clones and lacks some. Here the sample spans approximately 320,000 clones, approximately 74% being singletons. Sequences were obtained from memory CD4+ T cells sorted from blood. Indicated subset: CD45RA-negative fraction. The clonotype was recovered from a man younger than 45 in good health. The genes are TRBV2 and TRBJ2-3; D is ambiguous. The CDR3 spells CASRRRFITDTQYF. Here the CDR3 DNA reads TGTGCCAGCCGAAGGCGGTTTATCACAGATACGCAGTATTTT.